The 17 T cell receptor beta chains given below trace back to one sample, sequenced in a study of cytomegalovirus exposure and HLA in healthy donors. TCRdb's copy holds only in-frame clones and misses some; the assay was immunoSEQ multiplex PCR. Here the sample spans under 200,000 clones, nearly 90% being singletons. Specimen: PBMCs. The receptors originated from a man younger than 30 in good health and CMV-seropositive.

The chain couples TRBV6-1 to TRBJ1-2; D possibly corresponds to TRBD1 (6 bases). The CDR3 runs 15 residues. V lost 0 bases, J lost 4 bases, and 12 bases lay in between. Germline-derived CDR1 and CDR2 are MNHNS and SASEGT. The CDR3: CASSEALQGLYGYTF. The CDR3 coding sequence is TGTGCCAGCAGTGAAGCTCTACAGGGCCTCTATGGCTACACCTTC.

This clone was counted a single time. The CDR3 here is CASSEGPGGNYGYTF. The DNA for the CDR3 is TGTGCCAGCAGTGAAGGGCCAGGGGGCAACTATGGCTACACCTTC. The V call is TRBV6-1, the J call TRBJ1-2; 8 positions agree with TRBD1. The junction had 3 bases not matched to a gene; V was cut back by 1 base and J by 2 bases. This CDR3 spans 15 amino acids. CDR1 is MNHNS and CDR2 is SASEGT in the germline V gene.

This clone was observed once. The chain joins TRBV5-1 to TRBJ1-1, with 9 bases that match TRBD1. This CDR3 spans 15 amino acids. The trim removed 4 bases at V and 0 bases at J, leaving 4 bases unmatched. CDR1 SGHRS and CDR2 YFSETQ come from the germline V gene. This CDR3 is CASSPGQGMNTEAFF. In DNA, the CDR3 is TGCGCCAGCAGCCCTGGACAGGGGATGAACACTGAAGCTTTCTTT.

The chain employs TRBV29-1 and TRBJ1-1; 7 nucleotides agree with TRBD1. Germline trimming cut 6 bases from V and 1 base from J; bases unmatched to any gene: 5. The CDR3 has 13 amino acids. From germline, CDR1 is SQVTM and CDR2 ANQGSEA. The CDR3, as DNA: TGCAGCGTACACAGGGGCGGGAACACTGAAGCTTTCTTT. Translation gives CSVHRGGNTEAFF.

V usage is TRBV5-1 and J usage is TRBJ2-7, with D uncertain. Germline V gene lookup returns CDR1 SGHRS and CDR2 YFSETQ. V was clipped by 1 base and J by 4 bases, with 15 bases between them. The CDR3 is 15 amino acids. The CDR3 sequence: CASSLYRHTSYEQYF. As DNA, the CDR3 is TGCGCCAGCAGCTTGTATCGTCACACCAGTTACGAGCAGTACTTC. The whole variable domain, remainder taken from reference TRBV5-1 and TRBJ2-7, is KAGVTQTPRYLIKTRGQQVTLSCSPISGHRSVSWYQQTPGQGLQFLFEYFSETQRNKGNFPGRFSGRQFSNSRSEMNVSTLELGDSALYLCASSLYRHTSYEQYFGPGTRLTVT.

The rearrangement uses TRBV5-6 and TRBJ1-2, with D perhaps matching TRBD1 (6 bases). Trimming took 0 bases from V and 5 from J, leaving 11 bases between them. The length of the CDR3 is 14 residues. Germline V lookup: CDR1 SGHDT, CDR2 YYEEEE. The CDR3 bases are TGTGCCAGCAGCTTGGCCTGGACAGTTTATGGCTACACCTTC. This codes for CASSLAWTVYGYTF.

The chain is built from TRBV29-1 and TRBJ2-7, with 8 bases fitting TRBD1. The CDR3 runs to 12 residues. Trimming removed 5 bases from V and 3 bases from J; junction bases left unmatched: 3. Germline loops: CDR1 SQVTM, CDR2 ANQGSEA. DNA of the CDR3: TGCAGCGTTACGACAGGGGTCTACGAGCAGTACTTC. The encoded protein is CSVTTGVYEQYF.

This chain links TRBV6-6 with TRBJ2-7, with 13 positions matching TRBD2. Trimming cost V 5 bases and J 7 bases; bases outside gene matches: 8. CDR3 length: 15 residues. Germline values: CDR1 MNHNY, CDR2 SVGAGI (reference sequence). In nucleotides, the CDR3 is TGTGCCAGCAGTACCCGACTAGCGGGAGGCGGGGAGCAGTACTTC. Residues: CASSTRLAGGGEQYF.

This clone was seen a handful of times. An end of the junction differs from the germline gene, which may be a read error. The V and J genes are TRBV2 and TRBJ2-2, with D tentatively TRBD1 (6 bases). The V gene's germline CDR1 is SNHLY and CDR2 FYNNEI. CDR3 size: 15 residues. The CDR3 coding sequence is TGTGCGAGCAGAGTGGGACAAGCGAACACCGGGGAGCTGTTTTTT. Translated, it gives CASRVGQANTGELFF. The variable domain in full, completed from reference TRBV2 and TRBJ2-2, reads EPEVTQTPSHQVTQMGQEVILRCVPISNHLYFYWYRQILGQKVEFLVSFYNNEISEKSEIFDDQFSVERPDGSNFTLKIRSTKLEDSAMYFCASRVGQANTGELFFGEGSRLTVL.

This rearrangement joins TRBV14 to TRBJ2-7, with TRBD1 matching over 11 bases. V shed 4 bases, J shed 4 bases, and the junction held 9 bases outside the gene matches. CDR1 is SGHDN and CDR2 is FVKESK in the germline V gene. CDR3 size: 16 residues. Written as DNA, the CDR3 is TGTGCCAGCAGCCCATTGGCGGGGACAGGGGGTTACGAGCAGTACTTC. It encodes CASSPLAGTGGYEQYF.

The V call is TRBV7-8, the J call TRBJ2-1; 15 positions agree with TRBD2. Per germline, CDR1 SGHVS and CDR2 FQNEAQ. Trimming removed 1 base from V and 2 bases from J; junction bases left unmatched: 9. CDR3 length: 20 amino acids. CDR3: CASSLGRTSGRVVTYNEQFF. DNA for the CDR3: TGTGCCAGCAGCTTAGGAAGGACTAGCGGGAGGGTCGTCACCTACAATGAGCAGTTCTTC. Combining the CDR3 with reference TRBV7-8 and TRBJ2-1 gives the whole variable domain GAGVSQSPRYKVAKRGQDVALRCDPISGHVSLFWYQQALGQGPEFLTYFQNEAQLDKSGLPSDRFFAERPEGSVSTLKIQRTQQEDSAVYLCASSLGRTSGRVVTYNEQFFGPGTRLTVL.

This clone was counted between two and nine times. The chain recombines TRBV7-3 with TRBJ2-7, with 7 bases matching TRBD1. CDR3 size: 13 residues. Germline-derived CDR1 and CDR2 are SGHTA and FQGTGA. The V gene end was trimmed by 5 bases and the J gene end by 1 base; junction bases not matched to a gene: 2. DNA of the CDR3: TGTGCCAGCAGCCGACAGGGTTCCTACGAGCAGTACTTC. Its translation: CASSRQGSYEQYF.

A few counts support this clone. The J gene is TRBJ2-7, the V gene TRBV19, with 7 bases fitting TRBD1. Trimming took 7 bases from V and 1 from J; bases not matched to a gene: 7. The CDR3 has 14 amino acids. CDR1 and CDR2 (germline): LNHDA, SQIVND (reference sequence). DNA of the CDR3: TGTGCCAGTACCAGAGACAGGGCGTCCTACGAGCAGTACTTC. Protein product: CASTRDRASYEQYF.

The chain uses TRBV29-1 and TRBJ2-7, with D maybe TRBD2 (6 bases). V shed 4 bases and J shed 5 bases, with 18 bases lying between them. Germline loops: CDR1 SQVTM, CDR2 ANQGSEA. This CDR3 spans 14 amino acids. The CDR3 is CSVAGDPQVDEQYF. The CDR3 coding sequence is TGCAGCGTTGCGGGGGACCCCCAGGTCGACGAGCAGTACTTC.

The sample holds one count of this clone. The rearrangement uses TRBV5-1 and TRBJ2-1; 14 bases align to TRBD2. The CDR3 totals 17 residues. Per germline, CDR1 SGHRS and CDR2 YFSETQ. Trimming at V came to 1 base and at J to 5 bases, leaving 5 bases not matched to a gene. The CDR3 here is CASSLLPGLAGDNEQFF. In nucleotides, the CDR3 is TGCGCCAGCAGCTTGCTTCCGGGACTAGCGGGAGACAATGAGCAGTTCTTC.

CDR3 nucleotide sequence: TGTGCCAGCATTGGCGGCGCGGAGAGCTATGGCTACACCTTC. Its translation: CASIGGAESYGYTF. The chain is built from TRBV28 and TRBJ1-2; D is ambiguous. The V end was cut by 7 bases, the J end by 4 bases, with 16 bases between. The CDR3 contains 14 residues. The germline gives CDR1 MDHEN, CDR2 SYDVKM.

V and J are TRBV4-1 and TRBJ2-2, with a tentative D call TRBD1 (6 bases). The length of the CDR3 is 17 residues. Germline V lookup: CDR1 MGHRA, CDR2 YSYEKL. The ends were cut back, 5 bases at V and 4 bases at J, with 20 bases in the middle. The CDR3 nucleotides read TGCGCCAGCAGCAACAACGTCCAGGGGATAGCCACCGGGGAGCTGTTTTTT. Amino acid sequence: CASSNNVQGIATGELFF.